These 20 T cell receptor beta chains originate from one sample sequenced in a study of high-grade serous ovarian cancer treatment subgroups. The repertoire was sequenced with immunoSEQ multiplex PCR; TCRdb's copy has only in-frame clones and lacks some. The sample records a few thousand clones, about 72% being singletons. Tumor samples were taken before definitive surgery or chemotherapy. The sequencing sample was made of tumor tissue. The receptors come from a human donor with high-grade serous ovarian cancer.

This clone occurred a few times. This chain connects TRBV28 to TRBJ1-1; tentative D call: TRBD1 (5 bases). V was pared by 6 bases and J by 1 base, with 15 bases between. The CDR3 is 15 residues long. Germline assignment: CDR1 MDHEN and CDR2 SYDVKM. The CDR3 DNA sequence: TGTGCCAGCAGAACGGCCCAGGGCGGGAACACTGAAGCTTTCTTT. The encoded protein is CASRTAQGGNTEAFF.

The rearrangement uses TRBV10-2 and TRBJ2-7; 7 bases line up with TRBD1. The CDR3 spans 16 residues. Germline CDR1 WSHSY, CDR2 SAAADI. Trimming removed 3 bases from V and 0 bases from J; junction bases left unmatched: 8. DNA of the CDR3: TGCGCCAGCAGTGACCCCGGGACAGCGAGCTCCTACGAGCAGTACTTC. This encodes CASSDPGTASSYEQYF.

V is TRBV6-5 and J is TRBJ2-5, with D possibly being TRBD1 or TRBD2 (6 bases each). The CDR3 covers 13 residues. V was cut by 8 bases and J by 5 bases, with 15 bases left in between. Germline CDR1 MNHEY, CDR2 SVGAGI. CDR3 in amino acids: CASGGQGRETQYF. The DNA for the CDR3 is TGTGCCAGCGGGGGGCAGGGGAGGGAGACCCAGTACTTC.

This clone was detected only once. V usage is TRBV6-6 and J usage is TRBJ1-3, with TRBD1 matching over 7 bases. The CDR3 is 12 amino acids. J was trimmed by 2 bases and V by 8 bases; bases with no gene match: 0. CDR1 is MNHNY and CDR2 is SVGAGI in the germline V gene (reference sequence). CDR3 sequence: CASQGAGNTIYF. CDR3 sequence (DNA): TGTGCCAGCCAGGGGGCTGGAAACACCATATATTTT.

The chain has TRBV5-4 and TRBJ2-7, with a tentative D call TRBD1 (5 bases). Germline CDR1 is SGHNT and CDR2 is YYREEE (reference sequence). The CDR3 loop spans 15 amino acids. V gave up 6 bases and J gave up 4 bases, with 20 bases separating them. The CDR3 is CASTPGRQTHYEQYF. For the CDR3, the DNA is TGTGCCAGCACCCCAGGGCGGCAGACCCATTACGAGCAGTACTTC.

This clone appeared once. The rearrangement uses TRBV9 and TRBJ2-7, with D perhaps matching TRBD2 (6 bases). The CDR3 has 16 residues. Germline V gene data show CDR1 as SGDLS and CDR2 as YYNGEE. Deletions cut 4 bases from V and 0 bases from J, with 17 bases between. CDR3 sequence reads: CASSPGGRIASYEQYF. The CDR3, as DNA: TGTGCCAGCAGCCCCGGTGGGAGGATCGCCTCCTACGAGCAGTACTTC.

The V call is TRBV30, the J call TRBJ2-1; 8 nucleotides match TRBD2. The CDR3 extends over 14 amino acids. CDR1 and CDR2 (germline): GTSNPN, SVGIG (reference sequence). V gave up 1 base and J gave up 4 bases; unmatched junction bases: 3. The CDR3 protein is CAWSDGTRYNEQFF. CDR3 bases: TGTGCCTGGAGTGACGGGACTAGATACAATGAGCAGTTCTTC.

The rearrangement uses TRBV5-6 and TRBJ2-7, with 13 nucleotides matching TRBD2. J gave up 4 bases and V 4 bases, and 5 bases lay outside the gene matches. The CDR3 contains 15 residues. Germline V gives CDR1 SGHDT, CDR2 YYEEEE. The chain's CDR3 is CASSPGLAGDYEQYF. CDR3 DNA: TGTGCCAGCAGCCCCGGACTAGCGGGAGATTACGAGCAGTACTTC. The variable domain in full, with the rest retrieved from reference TRBV5-6 and TRBJ2-7, is DAGVTQSPTHLIKTRGQQVTLRCSPKSGHDTVSWYQQALGQGPQFIFQYYEEEERQRGNFPDRFSGHQFPNYSSELNVNALLLGDSALYLCASSPGLAGDYEQYFGPGTRLTVT.

This chain links TRBV2 with TRBJ2-1, with a possible D match to TRBD2 (6 bases). The length of the CDR3 is 15 residues. V was trimmed by 4 bases and J by 7 bases, leaving 17 bases between them. Germline V gene sequence: CDR1 SNHLY, CDR2 FYNNEI. The CDR3 spells CASSVPSRAGNEQFF. The CDR3 bases are TGTGCCAGCAGTGTACCCTCGCGGGCGGGAAATGAGCAGTTCTTC.

The table lists this clone with a count of one. The rearrangement links TRBV6-1 to TRBJ2-2, with 9 positions matching TRBD1. This CDR3 is 15 amino acids long. The germline CDR1 and CDR2 sequences are MNHNS and SASEGT. J lost 6 bases, V lost 4 bases, and 6 bases had no gene match. CDR3 region: CASSAGQGGSGELFF. CDR3 DNA sequence: TGTGCCAGCAGTGCGGGACAGGGTGGCTCCGGGGAGCTGTTTTTT.

The V call is TRBV6-4, the J call TRBJ2-2; D might be TRBD1 (6 bases). The CDR3 runs to 13 residues. CDR1 and CDR2 from the germline V gene are MRHNA and SNTAGT. The germline V and J ends were trimmed by 4 bases and 8 bases, with 11 bases remaining between them. CDR3 DNA: TGTGCCAGCAGTGCAGGGGCGATGGGGGAGCTGTTTTTT. It yields the protein CASSAGAMGELFF.

V usage is TRBV7-3 and J usage is TRBJ2-3; 11 bases agree with TRBD2. J gave up 3 bases and V 0 bases, and 8 bases lay outside the gene matches. CDR3 length: 18 amino acids. Germline V gene data show CDR1 as SGHTA and CDR2 as FQGTGA. In DNA, the CDR3 is TGTGCCAGCAGCTTAACTAGCGGGAGGGGGGGTGGAACAGATACGCAGTATTTT. This codes for CASSLTSGRGGGTDTQYF.

V gene TRBV27 combines with J gene TRBJ1-2; D is unresolved. The V and J ends lost 6 bases and 0 bases respectively, with 11 bases between them. The CDR3 loop spans 14 amino acids. Per germline, CDR1 MNHEY and CDR2 SMNVEV (reference sequence). In nucleotides, the CDR3 is TGTGCCAGCAGAAACTGGGGTACTAACTATGGCTACACCTTC. Translated: CASRNWGTNYGYTF.

The CDR3 region is CASSRTGYHEQFF. The CDR3 DNA reads TGTGCCAGCAGTCGGACAGGGTATCATGAGCAGTTCTTC. The chain uses TRBV9 and TRBJ2-1, with 8 positions matching TRBD1. Germline CDR1 reads SGDLS; CDR2 reads YYNGEE. J gave up 8 bases and V 5 bases, and 6 bases lay outside the gene matches. The CDR3 runs 13 residues.

The chain couples TRBV7-2 to TRBJ2-2; TRBD2 aligns across 14 bases. J gave up 11 bases and V 4 bases, and 6 bases lay outside the gene matches. Germline V gene data show CDR1 as SGHTA and CDR2 as FQGNSA. The CDR3 sequence is 15 residues long. The chain's CDR3 is CASSSGLAGEGELFF. The CDR3 DNA sequence: TGTGCCAGCAGCTCGGGACTAGCGGGGGAGGGAGAGCTGTTTTTT.

The CDR3 DNA sequence: TGTGCCAGCAGCTTTTACAACTCCTACGAGCAGTACTTC. Amino acids: CASSFYNSYEQYF. The J gene is TRBJ2-7, the V gene TRBV5-6, with no clear D. Germline V lookup: CDR1 SGHDT, CDR2 YYEEEE. CDR3 length: 13 residues. Deletions cut 2 bases from V and 0 bases from J, with 6 bases between.

V is TRBV5-1 and J is TRBJ2-1, with D perhaps matching TRBD2 (5 bases). Per germline, CDR1 SGHRS and CDR2 YFSETQ. CDR3 length: 16 residues. V was cut by 7 bases and J by 2 bases, with 19 bases left in between. As DNA, the CDR3 is TGCGCCAGCTATTATACGGGGAGTCCAACCTACAATGAGCAGTTCTTC. Encoded protein: CASYYTGSPTYNEQFF.

The chain has TRBV4-1 and TRBJ2-2; D tentatively fits TRBD1 or TRBD2 (5 bases each). Trimming cost V 1 base and J 6 bases, with 12 bases left between them. The germline gives CDR1 MGHRA, CDR2 YSYEKL. The CDR3 loop spans 15 amino acids. The CDR3 DNA sequence: TGCGCCAGCAGCCAAGTTTTAGGGGAGCCCGGGGAGCTGTTTTTT. This translates into CASSQVLGEPGELFF.

The rearrangement uses TRBV10-1 and TRBJ2-2, with TRBD2 identical over 16 bases. Trimming took 4 bases from V and 3 from J; bases not matched to a gene: 8. This CDR3 region has 19 residues. CDR1 and CDR2 (germline): WNHNN, SYGVQD (reference sequence). The CDR3 DNA is TGCGCCAGCAGTGCTACCTCGGGACTAGCGGGAGGGCACACCGGGGAGCTGTTTTTT. Its protein is CASSATSGLAGGHTGELFF.

The J gene is TRBJ1-2, the V gene TRBV15, with D uncertain. Germline V gives CDR1 LNHNV, CDR2 YYDKDF (reference sequence). The CDR3 consists of 17 residues. Trimming removed 0 bases at V and 4 bases at J, with 18 bases between. CDR3 in amino acids: CATSRDPWEGSGYGYTF. CDR3 sequence (DNA): TGTGCCACCAGCAGAGATCCTTGGGAGGGCTCGGGCTATGGCTACACCTTC.